These 6 T cell receptor beta chains were sequenced from one sample in a study of T cell repertoires in cytomegalovirus infection (dated by TCRdb to the late 2010s). The data were produced on an Illumina HiSeq 1500. The raw public reads went through TCRdb reprocessing: fastp at Q25, MiXCR clone calling, in-frame beta chains kept. Each entry is one CDR3 protein sequence, shown with its most common DNA and genes. This sample holds 200,000 to 300,000 distinct CDR3 sequences; 8% to 9.5% were observed only once. Around 15% of the sample rests with the top ten. Sequencing was done on a sample of PBMCs. Receptors were obtained from a human donor in good health (CMV status not recorded). Some clones in this sample may be carry-over from other donors' samples.

The chain combines TRBV7-6 with TRBJ2-7; 14 bases match TRBD2. V dropped 5 bases and J dropped 4; count of bases not matched to a gene: 7. This CDR3 has 16 residues. Germline V lookup: CDR1 SGHVS, CDR2 FNYEAQ. This CDR3 is CASSPTGLAGDYEQYF. CDR3 bases: TGTGCCAGCAGCCCTACGGGACTAGCGGGGGATTACGAGCAGTACTTC.

This clonotype was seen a handful of times. The V and J genes are TRBV15 and TRBJ1-1; D remains unclear. The CDR3 runs 13 residues. From germline, CDR1 is LNHNV and CDR2 YYDKDF (reference sequence). The germline V and J ends were trimmed by 1 base and 1 base, with 4 bases remaining between them. The CDR3: CATSRVANTEAFF. Here the CDR3 DNA reads TGTGCCACCAGCAGAGTGGCGAACACTGAAGCTTTCTTT.

About this clonotype: Given a much more abundant clone one base away, this may be a read error. The J gene is TRBJ2-3, the V gene TRBV20-1, with TRBD1 as a possible D gene (5 bases). V was trimmed by 3 bases and J by 2 bases, leaving 12 bases between them. The CDR3 is 14 residues long. Germline assignment: CDR1 DFQATT and CDR2 SNEGSKA (reference sequence). The CDR3: CSARWGLITDTQYF. CDR3 nucleotides: TGCAGTGCTAGGTGGGGCCTGATCACAGATACGCAGTATTTT.

The chain uses TRBV30 and TRBJ2-2; TRBD2 aligns across 8 bases. Germline V gene sequence: CDR1 GTSNPN, CDR2 SVGIG (reference sequence). The CDR3 loop spans 18 amino acids. The trim removed 3 bases at V and 1 base at J, leaving 13 bases unmatched. This CDR3 is CAWRARGGKIQNTGELFF. CDR3 nucleotide sequence: TGTGCCTGGAGAGCCCGCGGGGGGAAAATCCAGAACACCGGGGAGCTGTTTTTT.

In its sample, this clonotype was seen a few times. A junction end diverges from the germline sequence, so it may reflect a read error. V is TRBV7-2 and J is TRBJ2-3; TRBD1 or TRBD2 may be the D gene (6 bases each). CDR1 and CDR2 (germline): SGHTA, FQGNSA. The CDR3 spans 15 residues. The DNA of the CDR3 is TGTGCTAGCAAAGATCAGAGGGGGGACACAGATACGCAGTATTTT. As protein: CASKDQRGDTDTQYF.

This clonotype was detected many times. The J gene is TRBJ2-5, the V gene TRBV7-2, with TRBD2 matching 10 bases. The CDR3 is 16 residues long. With 0 bases clipped from V and 2 bases from J, the junction kept 3 bases outside the gene matches. Germline V gives CDR1 SGHTA, CDR2 FQGNSA. This CDR3 reads CASSLAQAGGQETQYF. The DNA of the CDR3 is TGTGCCAGCAGCTTAGCGCAAGCGGGGGGGCAAGAGACCCAGTACTTC.